Following are 29 T cell receptor beta chains from one sample sequenced in a study of shared clonotypes between healthy human individuals. Data came from immunoSEQ multiplex PCR; TCRdb stores just in-frame clones and leaves some out. The sample consists of 400,000 to 600,000 clones, about 80% of them appearing once. The sequenced sample was PBMCs. The source is a woman aged 40 to 49 in good health. Some clones in this sample may be carry-over from other donors' samples.

The CDR3 DNA sequence: TGTGCCAGCAGCGCCCCGGGGACTTTTTACAATGAGCAGTTCTTC. Translated, it gives CASSAPGTFYNEQFF. This chain connects TRBV9 to TRBJ2-1, with a tentative D call TRBD2 (6 bases). This CDR3 has 15 residues. Germline lookup yields CDR1 SGDLS and CDR2 YYNGEE. V lost 3 bases and J 4 bases, leaving 14 bases between the germline ends.

This chain connects TRBV6-1 to TRBJ2-5; 11 nucleotides align to TRBD1. The better agreement between TRBJ2-7 and the DNA end casts doubt on the J call. The germline gives CDR1 MNHNS, CDR2 SASEGT. The CDR3 totals 15 residues. The CDR3 region is CASGKGTGGSYEQYF. Written as DNA, the CDR3 is TGTGCCAGCGGAAAGGGGACAGGGGGGTCCTACGAGCAGTACTTC.

This chain connects TRBV27 to TRBJ2-3, with D perhaps being TRBD1 or TRBD2 (5 bases each). V was shortened by 7 bases and J by 2 bases, with 13 bases between the two germline ends. CDR3 size: 14 residues. Germline-derived CDR1 and CDR2 are MNHEY and SMNVEV (reference sequence). CDR3 DNA: TGTGCCAGCACCCAAGAGGGGTACACAGATACGCAGTATTTT. Protein sequence: CASTQEGYTDTQYF.

This rearrangement joins TRBV9 to TRBJ2-1; D may match TRBD1 or TRBD2 (5 bases each). The CDR3 is made up of 15 amino acids. CDR1 and CDR2 (germline): SGDLS, YYNGEE. The ends were cut back, 0 bases at V and 9 bases at J, with 16 bases in the middle. CDR3 region: CASSVDPGSFGEQFF. DNA for the CDR3: TGTGCCAGCAGCGTAGACCCAGGGAGTTTTGGTGAGCAGTTCTTC.

This clone was counted between two and nine times. The chain combines TRBV28 with TRBJ2-5; 7 bases fit TRBD1. CDR3 length: 16 residues. The germline V gene has CDR1 MDHEN and CDR2 SYDVKM. J lost 0 bases, V lost 2 bases, and 6 bases had no gene match. CDR3 region: CASSLGPTGDQETQYF. CDR3 DNA sequence: TGTGCCAGCAGTTTAGGCCCTACAGGGGACCAAGAGACCCAGTACTTC.

In its sample, this clone was seen once. V is TRBV18 and J is TRBJ2-5; D unclear. V shed 2 bases and J shed 3 bases, with 10 bases lying between them. The V gene's germline CDR1 is KGHSH and CDR2 LQKENI. The length of the CDR3 is 14 residues. CDR3 sequence reads: CASSPGASEETQYF. DNA of the CDR3: TGTGCCAGCTCACCAGGCGCGTCGGAAGAGACCCAGTACTTC.

This clone has a single count. This chain links TRBV7-8 with TRBJ2-1; 8 bases are shared with TRBD2. The germline V gene has CDR1 SGHVS and CDR2 FQNEAQ. With V trimmed by 4 bases and J by 7 bases, 6 bases remained unmatched. The CDR3 is made up of 14 amino acids. CDR3 bases: TGTGCCAGCAGCTCCGGACTAGCCAGGAATGAGCAGTTCTTC. This codes for CASSSGLARNEQFF.

This sequence joins TRBV30 and TRBJ2-7; 10 nucleotides match TRBD2. Germline V lookup: CDR1 GTSNPN, CDR2 SVGIG (reference sequence). The CDR3 is 14 residues long. V shed 3 bases and J 8 bases; nucleotides not matched to a gene: 10. The CDR3 sequence is CAWSATLAGVKQYF. CDR3 coding DNA: TGTGCCTGGAGCGCAACTCTAGCGGGAGTAAAGCAGTACTTC.

This rearrangement joins TRBV19 to TRBJ1-5; the D is unclear. CDR1 LNHDA and CDR2 SQIVND come from the germline V gene (reference sequence). CDR3 length: 17 amino acids. With 5 bases removed from V and 3 bases from J, the gap between germline ends came to 20 bases. The CDR3: CASSLRLGLTDNQPQHF. CDR3 DNA sequence: TGTGCCAGTAGTCTGCGTCTGGGCCTTACTGACAATCAGCCCCAGCATTTT.

A few counts support this clone. Other nucleotide sequences in the sample specify the same CDR3. J is TRBJ2-7 and V is TRBV7-3, with 9 bases identical to TRBD2. With 2 bases clipped from V and 4 bases from J, the junction kept 3 bases outside the gene matches. The germline CDR1 and CDR2 sequences are SGHTA and FQGTGA. This CDR3 has 14 amino acids. CDR3 region: CASSLAGGPYEQYF. CDR3 bases: TGTGCCAGCAGCTTAGCGGGAGGGCCGTACGAGCAGTACTTC. The full variable domain, with the rest looked up from reference TRBV7-3 and TRBJ2-7, is GAGVSQTPSNKVTEKGKYVELRCDPISGHTALYWYRQSLGQGPEFLIYFQGTGAADDSGLPNDRFFAVRPEGSVSTLKIQRTERGDSAVYLCASSLAGGPYEQYFGPGTRLTVT.

The genes are TRBV7-2 and TRBJ2-1; TRBD1 aligns across 9 bases. This CDR3 region has 18 residues. Losses at the gene ends were 5 bases for V and 7 bases for J; bases not matched to a gene: 18. In germline, CDR1 is SGHTA, CDR2 FQGNSA. CDR3 sequence reads: CASSLRDRERTTGNEQFF. DNA for the CDR3: TGTGCCAGCAGCCTACGGGACAGGGAGAGGACTACGGGGAATGAGCAGTTCTTC. Filled out from reference TRBV7-2 and TRBJ2-1, the complete variable domain reads GAGVSQSPSNKVTEKGKDVELRCDPISGHTALYWYRQSLGQGLEFLIYFQGNSAPDKSGLPSDRFSAERTGGSVSTLTIQRTQQEDSAVYLCASSLRDRERTTGNEQFFGPGTRLTVL.

The sample holds many counts of this clone. The chain recombines TRBV27 with TRBJ2-7, with D possibly being TRBD1 or TRBD2 (5 bases each). CDR1 is MNHEY, CDR2 SMNVEV, per germline (reference sequence). The CDR3 extends over 16 amino acids. V lost 2 bases to trimming and J lost 2 bases, with 16 bases between them. DNA of the CDR3: TGTGCCAGCAGTTTAAGGGTAGGGACGGGAACCTACGAGCAGTACTTC. Translation gives CASSLRVGTGTYEQYF.

CDR3 region: CASSFHAEVSIGELFF. DNA of the CDR3: TGTGCCAGCAGTTTTCACGCGGAGGTCTCCATCGGGGAGCTGTTTTTT. The gene calls are TRBV27 and TRBJ2-2; possible D gene TRBD2, 5 bases. The V end was cut by 3 bases, the J end by 7 bases, with 18 bases between. The CDR3 is 16 residues long. Germline V gene lookup returns CDR1 MNHEY and CDR2 SMNVEV (reference sequence).

In this sample, this clone turned up a few times. This chain links TRBV7-2 with TRBJ1-1, with D tentatively TRBD1 (5 bases). The V gene lost 5 bases and the J gene lost 6 bases, with 16 bases spanning the gap. The CDR3 runs 14 residues. From germline, CDR1 is SGHTA and CDR2 FQGNSA. CDR3 sequence reads: CASSPFQGSSEAFF. For the CDR3, the DNA is TGTGCCAGCAGCCCCTTTCAGGGTTCCTCTGAAGCTTTCTTT.

The chain links TRBV27 to TRBJ1-5; unclear D gene. Per the germline V gene, CDR1 is MNHEY and CDR2 is SMNVEV (reference sequence). The V end lost 5 bases, the J end lost 0 bases, and 20 bases lay between the germline ends. The CDR3 totals 18 residues. The CDR3 DNA reads as TGTGCCAGCAGTCCGCGTCTGCAGGAGAGGTTTAGCAATCAGCCCCAGCATTTT. It specifies CASSPRLQERFSNQPQHF.

A word on this clone: Given a far larger clone just one base away, this is likely a sequencing read error. V gene TRBV2 combines with J gene TRBJ1-1; 7 bases map to TRBD1. The CDR3 runs to 13 residues. Germline CDR1 is SNHLY and CDR2 is FYNNEI. V was pared by 6 bases and J by 1 base, with 2 bases of the junction left unmatched. The CDR3, as DNA: TGTGCCAGCAGGGGACAGTCGAACACTGAAGCTTTCTTT. The encoded protein is CASRGQSNTEAFF.

CDR3 in DNA: TGTGCCAGCAGTTACTCGACAGGCAGGGGAGGGAATCAGCCCCAGCATTTT. This encodes CASSYSTGRGGNQPQHF. This chain uses TRBV6-8 with TRBJ1-5; possibly TRBD1 for D (6 bases). The germline CDR1 and CDR2 sequences are MNHGY and SAAAGT. The CDR3 contains 17 residues. Trimming pared 0 bases from V and 4 bases from J, leaving 16 bases between.

The gene calls are TRBV12-5 and TRBJ2-1; D remains ambiguous. V was clipped by 0 bases and J by 0 bases, with 9 bases between them. The CDR3 contains 16 residues. Germline V gene sequence: CDR1 LGHNT, CDR2 FRNRAP. The DNA of the CDR3 is TGTGCTAGTGGTTTGGTACACGGGCGCTCCTACAATGAGCAGTTCTTC. Its translation: CASGLVHGRSYNEQFF.

This chain connects TRBV27 to TRBJ2-7, with D possibly matching TRBD1 (5 bases). Germline values: CDR1 MNHEY, CDR2 SMNVEV (reference sequence). V was trimmed by 3 bases and J by 4 bases, leaving 19 bases between them. The CDR3 is 16 amino acids. The CDR3 nucleotides are TGTGCCAGCAGTTTGGGTTGGCGAGGCAGGGAATACGAGCAGTACTTC. Its translation is CASSLGWRGREYEQYF.

Comment on this clone: This may arise from a read error, as a much more abundant clone is one base away. V gene TRBV5-1 combines with J gene TRBJ2-3; D might be TRBD2 (5 bases). CDR1 and CDR2 from the germline V gene are SGHRS and YFSETQ. This CDR3 contains 14 residues. Between the trimmed V and J ends, which lost 2 bases and 6 bases, there was a span of 13 bases. The CDR3: CASSFNLRGDTQYF. The CDR3, as DNA: TGCGCCAGCAGCTTTAATCTACGGGGTGATACGCAGTATTTT.

This chain links TRBV30 with TRBJ1-3, with D maybe TRBD1 (5 bases). V was cut by 3 bases and J by 1 base, with 13 bases left in between. The germline V gene encodes CDR1 GTSNPN and CDR2 SVGIG (reference sequence). The CDR3 has 15 amino acids. CDR3 nucleotides: TGTGCCTGGAGCGCGTTACAGGTTTCTGGAAACACCATATATTTT. Encoded protein: CAWSALQVSGNTIYF.

The chain combines TRBV15 with TRBJ2-5; tentatively, D is TRBD1 or TRBD2 (5 bases each). Trimming cost V 3 bases and J 4 bases, with 33 bases left between them. The CDR3 has 21 amino acids. The germline CDR1 and CDR2 sequences are LNHNV and YYDKDF (reference sequence). CDR3 sequence: CATSSPPVRNWRSQRGETQYF. CDR3 coding DNA: TGTGCCACCAGCAGCCCCCCAGTGCGTAACTGGCGGAGCCAGAGGGGAGAGACCCAGTACTTC.

This clone appeared a few times. The V gene is TRBV29-1, the J gene TRBJ1-2; D is ambiguous. From germline, CDR1 is SQVTM and CDR2 ANQGSEA. The CDR3 sequence is 12 residues long. The V end was cut by 8 bases, the J end by 6 bases, with 16 bases between. Here the CDR3 reads CSRAGLRHGYTF. DNA for the CDR3: TGCAGCAGGGCGGGGTTGAGGCATGGCTACACCTTC.

Only one count was recorded for this clone. J is TRBJ2-1 and V is TRBV10-2; a possible D gene is TRBD2 (5 bases). Germline V gives CDR1 WSHSY, CDR2 SAAADI. Trimming took 3 bases from V and 9 from J, leaving 18 bases between them. This CDR3 is built from 15 residues. This CDR3 reads CASSDVAFPYVEQFF. As DNA, the CDR3 is TGCGCCAGCAGTGACGTAGCGTTCCCCTACGTTGAGCAGTTCTTC.

This clone was found a few times. Other DNA sequences in this specimen translate into the identical CDR3. V and J are TRBV5-1 and TRBJ2-7; D is unclear. CDR3 length: 13 residues. In germline, CDR1 is SGHRS, CDR2 YFSETQ. V lost 0 bases to trimming and J lost 4 bases, with 8 bases between them. CDR3 sequence: CASSLEYGYEQYF. CDR3 coding DNA: TGCGCCAGCAGCTTGGAATACGGGTACGAGCAGTACTTC. The entire variable domain, with the rest obtained from reference TRBV5-1 and TRBJ2-7, is as follows: KAGVTQTPRYLIKTRGQQVTLSCSPISGHRSVSWYQQTPGQGLQFLFEYFSETQRNKGNFPGRFSGRQFSNSRSEMNVSTLELGDSALYLCASSLEYGYEQYFGPGTRLTVT.

This clone has a handful of counts. This sequence joins TRBV7-8 and TRBJ2-7; D remains ambiguous. Germline CDR1 SGHVS, CDR2 FQNEAQ. The length of the CDR3 is 13 residues. Trimming removed 1 base from V and 4 bases from J, with 8 bases in between. In nucleotides, the CDR3 is TGTGCCAGCAGCTTAGGAACAGCGTACGAGCAGTACTTC. This translates into CASSLGTAYEQYF.

The rearrangement joins TRBV18 to TRBJ2-7; 7 bases agree with TRBD1. The germline V gene encodes CDR1 KGHSH and CDR2 LQKENI. The CDR3 covers 14 residues. V gave up 5 bases and J gave up 2 bases; unmatched junction bases: 6. The CDR3 nucleotides read TGTGCCAGCTCAACGGGACAGCAAACCTACGAGCAGTACTTC. Protein sequence: CASSTGQQTYEQYF.

This clone was observed many times. The chain couples TRBV7-2 to TRBJ2-7; the D gene is possibly TRBD1 (5 bases). Deletions cut 5 bases from V and 7 bases from J, with 12 bases between. This CDR3 comprises 12 residues. Per the germline V gene, CDR1 is SGHTA and CDR2 is FQGNSA. The CDR3 spells CASSRTPGEQYF. Written as DNA, the CDR3 is TGTGCCAGCAGCCGGACACCCGGGGAGCAGTACTTC.

CDR3 sequence reads: CASSPDRAMGNQPQHF. CDR3 nucleotides: TGTGCCAGTAGCCCTGACAGGGCTATGGGGAATCAGCCCCAGCATTTT. The V and J genes are TRBV19 and TRBJ1-5, with 7 bases fitting TRBD1. The CDR3 runs to 16 residues. With 6 bases clipped from V and 4 bases from J, the junction kept 12 bases outside the gene matches. In germline, CDR1 is LNHDA, CDR2 SQIVND (reference sequence). Based on the CDR3 plus reference TRBV19 and TRBJ1-5, the full variable domain is DGGITQSPKYLFRKEGQNVTLSCEQNLNHDAMYWYRQDPGQGLRLIYYSQIVNDFQKGDIAEGYSVSREKKESFPLTVTSAQKNPTAFYLCASSPDRAMGNQPQHFGDGTRLSIL.